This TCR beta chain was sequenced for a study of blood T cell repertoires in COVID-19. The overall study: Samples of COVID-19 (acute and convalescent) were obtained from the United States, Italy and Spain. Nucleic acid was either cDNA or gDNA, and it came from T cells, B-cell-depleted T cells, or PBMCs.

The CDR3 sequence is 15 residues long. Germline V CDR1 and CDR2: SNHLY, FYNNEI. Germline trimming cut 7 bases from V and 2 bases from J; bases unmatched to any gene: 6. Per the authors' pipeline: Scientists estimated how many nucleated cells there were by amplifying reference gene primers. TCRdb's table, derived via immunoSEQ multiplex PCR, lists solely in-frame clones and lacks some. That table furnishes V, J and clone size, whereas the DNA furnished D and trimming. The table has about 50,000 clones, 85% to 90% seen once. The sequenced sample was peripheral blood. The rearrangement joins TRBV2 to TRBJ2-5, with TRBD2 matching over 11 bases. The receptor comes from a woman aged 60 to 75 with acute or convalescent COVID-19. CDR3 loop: CASTGTSGLQETQYF. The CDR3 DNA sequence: TGTGCCAGCACAGGGACTAGCGGACTTCAAGAGACCCAGTACTTC.